The next 5 T cell receptor beta chains were all read from a single sample in a study of tumour-infiltrating T cells in Burkitt lymphoma. Clones were read by immunoSEQ multiplex PCR, and TCRdb kept only the in-frame ones, dropping some. The sample contains some 1,500 clones, 17% of which appear only once. Sequencing input: tumor tissue. The origin of the receptors is a human donor with diffuse large B-cell lymphoma.

This clone was seen a few times. V usage is TRBV19 and J usage is TRBJ2-5; 7 bases map to TRBD2. The CDR3 contains 17 residues. The ends lost 3 bases at V and 5 bases at J; junction bases unmatched: 15. Germline lookup yields CDR1 LNHDA and CDR2 SQIVND (reference sequence). This chain's CDR3 is CASSIEGWGGKDETQYF. The CDR3 DNA sequence: TGTGCCAGTAGTATCGAAGGTTGGGGAGGGAAGGATGAGACCCAGTACTTC.

This clone was found a few times. The gene calls are TRBV7-2 and TRBJ2-3, with TRBD2 matching over 8 bases. V was clipped by 10 bases and J by 0 bases; unmatched bases: 3. CDR1 and CDR2 from the germline V gene are SGHTA and FQGNSA. This CDR3 has 13 amino acids. CDR3 residues: CATGGDSTDTQYF. CDR3 in DNA: TGTGCCACCGGGGGGGACAGCACAGATACGCAGTATTTT.

The rearrangement joins TRBV28 to TRBJ1-5; D not certain. The CDR3 covers 11 residues. Germline values: CDR1 MDHEN, CDR2 SYDVKM. V gave up 4 bases and J gave up 7 bases, with 5 bases separating them. In DNA form, the CDR3 reads TGTGCCAGCAGTTCCCAACAGCCCCAGCATTTT. Amino acids: CASSSQQPQHF.

This clone has just one count. The gene calls are TRBV7-9 and TRBJ2-3; TRBD1 matches at 10 bases. The CDR3 has 13 residues. V was clipped by 4 bases and J by 14 bases; unmatched bases: 9. Germline CDR1 and CDR2: SEHNR and FQNEAQ (reference sequence). In DNA, the CDR3 is TGTGCCAGCAGCTCTGGGACAGGGGACGGTCCGTATTTT. Translating it yields CASSSGTGDGPYF. Variable domain in full (rest from reference TRBV7-9 and TRBJ2-3): DTGVSQNPRHKITKRGQNVTFRCDPISEHNRLYWYRQTLGQGPEFLTYFQNEAQLEKSRLLSDRFSAERPKGSFSTLEIQRTEQGDSAMYLCASSSGTGDGPYFGPGTRLTVL.

This clone was counted between two and nine times. This rearrangement joins TRBV5-6 to TRBJ1-4; 10 bases fit TRBD1. Germline V gene lookup returns CDR1 SGHDT and CDR2 YYEEEE. This CDR3 region has 15 residues. The ends lost 5 bases at V and 4 bases at J; junction bases unmatched: 5. The CDR3 spells CASSQTGGLNEKLFF. Here the CDR3 DNA reads TGTGCCAGCAGTCAGACAGGGGGCCTTAATGAAAAACTGTTTTTT.